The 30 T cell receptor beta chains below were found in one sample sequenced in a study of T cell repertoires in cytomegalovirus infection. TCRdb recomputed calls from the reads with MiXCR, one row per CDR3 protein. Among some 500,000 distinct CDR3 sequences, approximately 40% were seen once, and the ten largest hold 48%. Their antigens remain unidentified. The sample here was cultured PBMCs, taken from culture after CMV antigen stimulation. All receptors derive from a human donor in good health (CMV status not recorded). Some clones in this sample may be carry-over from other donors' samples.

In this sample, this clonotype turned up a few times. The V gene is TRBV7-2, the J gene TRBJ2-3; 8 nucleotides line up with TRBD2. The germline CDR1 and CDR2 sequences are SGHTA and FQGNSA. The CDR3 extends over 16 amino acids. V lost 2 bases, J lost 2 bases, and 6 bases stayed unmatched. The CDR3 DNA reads TGTGCCAGCAGCTTAATGGCGGGGGGTGTCACAGATACGCAGTATTTT. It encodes CASSLMAGGVTDTQYF.

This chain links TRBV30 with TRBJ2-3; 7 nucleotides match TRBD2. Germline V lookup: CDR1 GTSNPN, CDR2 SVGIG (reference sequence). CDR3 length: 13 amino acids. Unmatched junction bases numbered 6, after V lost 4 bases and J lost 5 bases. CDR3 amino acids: CAWTSGPGDTQYF. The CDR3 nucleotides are TGTGCCTGGACTAGCGGCCCTGGAGATACGCAGTATTTT.

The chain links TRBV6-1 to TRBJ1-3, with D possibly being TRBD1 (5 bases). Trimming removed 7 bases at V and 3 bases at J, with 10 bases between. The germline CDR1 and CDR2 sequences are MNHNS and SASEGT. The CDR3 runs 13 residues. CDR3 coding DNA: TGTGCCAGCATGGGGACGGATGGAAACACCATATATTTT. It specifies CASMGTDGNTIYF.

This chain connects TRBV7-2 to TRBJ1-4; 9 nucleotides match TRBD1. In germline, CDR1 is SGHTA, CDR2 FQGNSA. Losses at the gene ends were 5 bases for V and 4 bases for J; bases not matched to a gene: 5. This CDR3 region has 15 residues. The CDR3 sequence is CASSPGDRDNEKLFF. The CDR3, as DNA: TGTGCCAGCAGCCCGGGGGACAGGGATAATGAAAAACTGTTTTTT.

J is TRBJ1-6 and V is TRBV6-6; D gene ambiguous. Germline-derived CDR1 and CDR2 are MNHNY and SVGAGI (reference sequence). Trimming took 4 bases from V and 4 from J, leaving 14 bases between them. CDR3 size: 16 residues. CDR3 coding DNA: TGTGCCAGCAGTTTAGGGAGCAGAGCTTATAATTCACCCCTCCACTTT. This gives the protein CASSLGSRAYNSPLHF.

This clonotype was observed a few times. The CDR3 bases are TGCAGTGCTAGGGGTGAGGAAAAACTGTTTTTT. Residues: CSARGEEKLFF. The chain has TRBV20-1 and TRBJ1-4; D is undetermined. Germline-derived CDR1 and CDR2 are DFQATT and SNEGSKA (reference sequence). The CDR3 has 11 residues. Trimming removed 3 bases from V and 8 bases from J, with 7 bases in between.

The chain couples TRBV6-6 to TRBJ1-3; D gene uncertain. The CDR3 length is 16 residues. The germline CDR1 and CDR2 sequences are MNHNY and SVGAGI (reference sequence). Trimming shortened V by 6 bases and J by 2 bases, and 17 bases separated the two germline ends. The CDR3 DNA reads TGTGCCAGCAGCCCCCCCGACGGGCACCCTGGAAACACCATATATTTT. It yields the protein CASSPPDGHPGNTIYF.

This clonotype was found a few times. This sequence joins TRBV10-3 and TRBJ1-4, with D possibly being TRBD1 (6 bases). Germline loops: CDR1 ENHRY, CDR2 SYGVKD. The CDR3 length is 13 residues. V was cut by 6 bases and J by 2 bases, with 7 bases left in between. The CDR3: CAIRTGTNEKLFF. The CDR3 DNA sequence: TGTGCCATCAGAACAGGGACTAATGAAAAACTGTTTTTT.

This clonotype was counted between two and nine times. CDR3 coding DNA: TGTGCCAGCAGTCGCCTCACCGCTGGGGGAGTTTACAATGAGCAGTTCTTC. Translation: CASSRLTAGGVYNEQFF. J is TRBJ2-1 and V is TRBV2; the D gene could be TRBD1 or TRBD2 (5 bases each). Deletions cut 5 bases from V and 4 bases from J, with 21 bases between. Per germline, CDR1 SNHLY and CDR2 FYNNEI. There are 17 residues in the CDR3.

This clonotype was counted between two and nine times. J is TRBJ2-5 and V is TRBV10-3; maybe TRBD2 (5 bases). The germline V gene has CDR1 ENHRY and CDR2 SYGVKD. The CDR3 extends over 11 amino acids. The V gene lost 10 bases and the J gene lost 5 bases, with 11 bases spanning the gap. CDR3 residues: CATRRVETQYF. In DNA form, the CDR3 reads TGTGCCACCAGGCGGGTGGAGACCCAGTACTTC.

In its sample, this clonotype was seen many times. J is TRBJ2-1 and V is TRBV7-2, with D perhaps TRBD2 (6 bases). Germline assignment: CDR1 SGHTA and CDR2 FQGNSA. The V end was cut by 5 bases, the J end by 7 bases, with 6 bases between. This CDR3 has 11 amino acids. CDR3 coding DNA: TGTGCCAGCAGCGGAGGGAATGAGCAGTTCTTC. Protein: CASSGGNEQFF.

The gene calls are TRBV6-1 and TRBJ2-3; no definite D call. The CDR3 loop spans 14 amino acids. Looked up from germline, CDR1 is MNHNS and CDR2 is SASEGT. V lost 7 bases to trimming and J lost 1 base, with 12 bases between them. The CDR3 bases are TGTGCCAGCACCTCCAAGACCGGCACAGATACGCAGTATTTT. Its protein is CASTSKTGTDTQYF.

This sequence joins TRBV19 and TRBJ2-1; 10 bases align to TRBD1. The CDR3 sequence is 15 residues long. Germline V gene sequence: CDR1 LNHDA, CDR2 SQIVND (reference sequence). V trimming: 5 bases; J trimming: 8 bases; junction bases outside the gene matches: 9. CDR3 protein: CASSPGQGVVYEQFF. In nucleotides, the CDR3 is TGTGCCAGTAGTCCAGGACAGGGGGTAGTTTATGAGCAGTTCTTC.

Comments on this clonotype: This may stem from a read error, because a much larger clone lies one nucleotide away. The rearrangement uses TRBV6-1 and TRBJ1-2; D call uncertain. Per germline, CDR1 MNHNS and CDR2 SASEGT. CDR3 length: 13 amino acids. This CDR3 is CVSSEVTRYGYTF. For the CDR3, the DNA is TGTGTCAGCAGTGAAGTGACACGCTATGGCTACACCTTC.

The chain's CDR3 is CASSKGTFYGNTIYF. The CDR3 DNA reads TGTGCCAGTAGTAAGGGCACCTTCTATGGAAACACCATATATTTT. V gene TRBV19 combines with J gene TRBJ1-3; D is unclear. Germline V gives CDR1 LNHDA, CDR2 SQIVND (reference sequence). This CDR3 has 15 amino acids. The ends were cut back, 4 bases at V and 3 bases at J, with 13 bases in the middle.

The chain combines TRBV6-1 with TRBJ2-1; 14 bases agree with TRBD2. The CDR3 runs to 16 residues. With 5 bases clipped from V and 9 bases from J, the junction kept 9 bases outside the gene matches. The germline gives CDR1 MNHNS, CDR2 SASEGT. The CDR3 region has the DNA TGTGCCAGCAGTCCGGGACTAGCGGGAGCAGGAGGTGAGCAGTTCTTC. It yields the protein CASSPGLAGAGGEQFF.

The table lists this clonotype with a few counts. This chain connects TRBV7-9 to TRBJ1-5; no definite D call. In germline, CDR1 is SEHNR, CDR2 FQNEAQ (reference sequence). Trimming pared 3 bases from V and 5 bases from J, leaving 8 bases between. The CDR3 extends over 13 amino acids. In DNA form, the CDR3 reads TGTGCCAGCAGCTTGAACAGTGATCAGCCCCAGCATTTT. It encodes CASSLNSDQPQHF.

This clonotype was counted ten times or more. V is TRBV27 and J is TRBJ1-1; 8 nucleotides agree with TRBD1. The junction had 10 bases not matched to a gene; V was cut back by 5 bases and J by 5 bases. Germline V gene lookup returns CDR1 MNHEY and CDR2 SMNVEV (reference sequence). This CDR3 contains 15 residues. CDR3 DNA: TGTGCCAGCAGTCCTCCTACAGGGGGATTGACTGAAGCTTTCTTT. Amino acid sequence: CASSPPTGGLTEAFF.

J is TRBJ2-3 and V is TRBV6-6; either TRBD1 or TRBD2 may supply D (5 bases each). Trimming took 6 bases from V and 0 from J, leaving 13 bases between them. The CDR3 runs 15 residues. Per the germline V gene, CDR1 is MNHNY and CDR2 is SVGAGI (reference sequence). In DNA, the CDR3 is TGTGCCAGCAGCTCTGACGGGGCGAGCACAGATACGCAGTATTTT. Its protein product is CASSSDGASTDTQYF.

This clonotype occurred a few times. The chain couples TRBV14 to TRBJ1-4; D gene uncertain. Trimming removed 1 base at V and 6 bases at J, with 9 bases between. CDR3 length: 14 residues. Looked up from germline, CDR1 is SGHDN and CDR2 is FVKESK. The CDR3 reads CASSQGSADEKLFF. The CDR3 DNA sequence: TGTGCCAGCAGCCAAGGATCGGCAGATGAAAAACTGTTTTTT.

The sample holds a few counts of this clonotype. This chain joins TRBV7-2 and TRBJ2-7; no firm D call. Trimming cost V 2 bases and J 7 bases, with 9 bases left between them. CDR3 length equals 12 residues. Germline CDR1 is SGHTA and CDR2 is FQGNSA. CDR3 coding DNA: TGTGCCAGCAGCTTAAACCCCGGTGAGCAGTACTTC. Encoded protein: CASSLNPGEQYF.

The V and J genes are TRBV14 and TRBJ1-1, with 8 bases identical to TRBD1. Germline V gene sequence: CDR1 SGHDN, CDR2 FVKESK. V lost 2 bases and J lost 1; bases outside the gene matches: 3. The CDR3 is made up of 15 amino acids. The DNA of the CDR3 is TGTGCCAGCAGCCAAATGGGACAGGAGAACACTGAAGCTTTCTTT. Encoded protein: CASSQMGQENTEAFF.

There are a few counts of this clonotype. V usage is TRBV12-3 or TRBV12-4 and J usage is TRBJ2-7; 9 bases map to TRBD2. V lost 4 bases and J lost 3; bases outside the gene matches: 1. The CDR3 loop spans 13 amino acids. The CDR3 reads CASSSSGIYEQYF. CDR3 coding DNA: TGTGCCAGCAGTTCTAGCGGGATCTACGAGCAGTACTTC.

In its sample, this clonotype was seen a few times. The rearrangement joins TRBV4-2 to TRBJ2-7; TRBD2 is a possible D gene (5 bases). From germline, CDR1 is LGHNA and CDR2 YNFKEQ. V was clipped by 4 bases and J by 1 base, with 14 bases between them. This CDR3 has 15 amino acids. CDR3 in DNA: TGTGCCAGCAGCCCTCAAAGGACGGGATCCTACGAGCAGTACTTC. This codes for CASSPQRTGSYEQYF.

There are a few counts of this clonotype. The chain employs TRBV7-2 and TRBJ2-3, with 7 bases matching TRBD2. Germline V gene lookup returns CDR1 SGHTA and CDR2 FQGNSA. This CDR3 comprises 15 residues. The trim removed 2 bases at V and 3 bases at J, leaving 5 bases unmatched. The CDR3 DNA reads TGTGCCAGCAGCTTAATGGGGGGGACTACAGATACGCAGTATTTT. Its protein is CASSLMGGTTDTQYF.

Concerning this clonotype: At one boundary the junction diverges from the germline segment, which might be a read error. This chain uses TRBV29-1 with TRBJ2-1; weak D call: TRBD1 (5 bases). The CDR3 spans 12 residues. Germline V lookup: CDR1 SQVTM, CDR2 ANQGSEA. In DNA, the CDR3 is TGCAGCGTCGAAGGGGATTACAATGAGCAGTTCTTC. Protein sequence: CSVEGDYNEQFF.

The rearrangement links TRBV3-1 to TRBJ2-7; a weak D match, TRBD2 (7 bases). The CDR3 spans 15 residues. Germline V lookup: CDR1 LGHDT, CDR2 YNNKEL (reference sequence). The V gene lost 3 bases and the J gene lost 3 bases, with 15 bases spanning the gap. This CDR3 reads CASSHGRGTNYEQYF. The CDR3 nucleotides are TGTGCCAGCAGCCATGGAAGGGGGACTAACTACGAGCAGTACTTC.

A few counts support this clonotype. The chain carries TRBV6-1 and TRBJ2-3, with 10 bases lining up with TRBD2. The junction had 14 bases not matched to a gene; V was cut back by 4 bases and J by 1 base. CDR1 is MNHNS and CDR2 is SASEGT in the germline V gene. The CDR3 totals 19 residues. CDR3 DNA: TGTGCCAGCAGTGGTCGGGGGAGCGGGAGGGCCCTCGGCACAGATACGCAGTATTTT. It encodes CASSGRGSGRALGTDTQYF.

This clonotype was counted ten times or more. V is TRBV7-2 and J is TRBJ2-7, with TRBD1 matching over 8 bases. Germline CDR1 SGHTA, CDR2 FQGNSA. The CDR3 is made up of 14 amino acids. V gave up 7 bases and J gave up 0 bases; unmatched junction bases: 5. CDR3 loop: CASTRDRFSYEQYF. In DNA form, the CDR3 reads TGTGCCAGCACCCGGGACAGGTTCTCCTACGAGCAGTACTTC.

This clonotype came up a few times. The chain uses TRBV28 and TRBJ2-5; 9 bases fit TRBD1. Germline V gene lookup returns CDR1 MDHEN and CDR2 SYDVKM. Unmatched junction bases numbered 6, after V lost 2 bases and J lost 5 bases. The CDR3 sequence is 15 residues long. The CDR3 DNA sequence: TGTGCCAGCAGTTTAGAGGGGACAGGGAAGGAGACCCAGTACTTC. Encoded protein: CASSLEGTGKETQYF.